A selection of T cell receptor beta chains follows, all from one sample in a study of blood T cell repertoires in COVID-19. This table comes from immunoSEQ multiplex PCR, and its TCRdb copy is limited to in-frame clones, with some not included. The table records 65,000 to 75,000 clones, approximately 80% of them present only once. The sequenced material came from peripheral blood. The receptor set was obtained from a human donor in a cohort sampled during active COVID-19. Each CDR3 is given with its conserved first and last residue. D genes are given only for firm matches. Clone size, where shown, is once, few, many, or a class for clones that have expanded.

CASIRDTAGRDEQYF TGTGCCAGCATCCGGGACACAGCCGGACGGGACGAGCAGTACTTC TRBJ2-7 . . TRBV2
CASSDPREASGSSYNEQFF TGTGCCAGCAGCGATCCGCGGGAGGCTAGCGGGAGTTCCTACAATGAGCAGTTCTTC TRBJ2-1 . TRBD2 TRBV7-8
CASSINLSREKLFF TGTGCCAGTAGTATCAACCTCTCGAGGGAAAAACTGTTTTTT TRBJ1-4 . . TRBV19
CASSEETGAKNIQYF TGTGCCAGCAGTGAGGAGACAGGGGCCAAAAACATTCAGTACTTC TRBJ2-4 . TRBD1 TRBV2
CASSWRTGEETQYF TGTGCCAGCAGCTGGAGGACAGGGGAAGAGACCCAGTACTTC TRBJ2-5 . TRBD1 TRBV7-2
CASSDQGSEAFF TGTGCCAGCAGTGATCAGGGATCTGAAGCTTTCTTT TRBJ1-1 . . TRBV12-3/TRBV12-4
CASSYSRTGGGYGYTF TGTGCCAGCAGTTACTCCCGGACAGGGGGTGGCTATGGCTACACCTTC TRBJ1-2 few TRBD1 TRBV6-5
CASSLLDRRSGNTIYF TGTGCCAGCTCACTTTTGGACAGACGCTCTGGAAACACCATATATTTT TRBJ1-3 . . TRBV18
CATSEQTGSGTQYF TGTGCCACCAGCGAACAAACAGGGAGCGGGACCCAGTACTTC TRBJ2-5 . . TRBV15
CASRTGDTNYGYTF TGTGCCAGCCGAACTGGGGACACTAACTATGGCTACACCTTC TRBJ1-2 . . TRBV6-6
CASSYSFGLRSEQYF TGTGCCAGCAGTTACTCGTTTGGACTAAGAAGCGAGCAGTACTTC TRBJ2-7 . . TRBV6-2/TRBV6-3
CASSPMTSGRETQYF TGTGCCAGCAGCCCAATGACTAGCGGGAGAGAGACCCAGTACTTC TRBJ2-5 . TRBD2 TRBV7-9
CATNNDRADTQYF TGTGCCACCAATAACGACAGAGCAGATACGCAGTATTTT TRBJ2-3 . . TRBV10-3
CASSGDRVRGAGANVLTF TGTGCCAGCAGTGGAGACAGGGTCCGGGGTGCTGGGGCCAACGTCCTGACTTTC TRBJ2-6 . TRBD1 TRBV2
CASTPSQNTEAFF TGTGCCAGCACCCCTTCACAGAACACTGAAGCTTTCTTT TRBJ1-1 few . TRBV7-9
CASSLEHNSPLHF TGTGCCAGCAGCTTAGAGCATAATTCACCCCTCCACTTT TRBJ1-6 . . TRBV7-8
CAWSTRVVVHTEAFF TGTGCCTGGAGTACCAGGGTAGTGGTGCACACTGAAGCTTTCTTT TRBJ1-1 few . TRBV30
CATSSQTAGRSSYNEQFF TGTGCCACCAGCTCCCAAACAGCGGGGAGGTCCTCCTACAATGAGCAGTTCTTC TRBJ2-1 few TRBD2 TRBV15
CASSKNKATNEKLFF TGTGCCAGCTCAAAGAACAAAGCAACTAATGAAAAACTGTTTTTT TRBJ1-4 . . TRBV18
CASSGPDRNYGYTF TGTGCCAGCAGCGGGCCCGACAGAAACTATGGCTACACCTTC TRBJ1-2 . . TRBV5-6
CATSDGSGANVLTF TGTGCCACCAGTGACGGGTCTGGGGCCAACGTCCTGACTTTC TRBJ2-6 many . TRBV15
CASSRTSKGAEAFF TGTGCCAGCAGCCGGACATCTAAAGGCGCTGAAGCTTTCTTT TRBJ1-1 once . TRBV7-9
CASSPGTSGSKREGTDTQYF TGTGCCAGCAGTCCCGGGACTAGCGGGAGTAAAAGGGAAGGCACAGATACGCAGTATTTT TRBJ2-3 . TRBD2 TRBV6-6
CASSQDRTVLAGGPGDTDTQYF TGTGCCAGCAGCCAAGATCGGACGGTGCTAGCGGGAGGGCCCGGGGACACAGATACGCAGTATTTT TRBJ2-3 . TRBD2 TRBV3-1/TRBV3-2
CASSLATGGNQETQYF TGTGCCAGCAGCTTAGCGACAGGGGGCAACCAAGAGACCCAGTACTTC TRBJ2-5 . TRBD1 TRBV7-9
CAISDPGLEGYEQYF TGTGCCATCAGTGACCCGGGACTAGAGGGCTACGAGCAGTACTTC TRBJ2-7 . TRBD2 TRBV10-3
CASSGQGTGANVLTF TGTGCCAGCAGCGGACAGGGGACTGGGGCCAACGTCCTGACTTTC TRBJ2-6 . TRBD1 TRBV2
CASSTGHPSLAKNIQYF TGCGCCAGCAGCACGGGACATCCATCCCTAGCCAAAAACATTCAGTACTTC TRBJ2-4 . . TRBV5-1
CASSQRTGQTSKQYF TGTGCCAGCAGCCAAAGAACGGGACAAACATCGAAGCAGTACTTC TRBJ2-7 . . TRBV3-1/TRBV3-2
CASSARGDRGNTEAFF TGTGCCAGCAGTGCCCGAGGGGACAGGGGTAACACTGAAGCTTTCTTT TRBJ1-1 . TRBD1 TRBV6-1
CASSHPGRERETQYF TGTGCCAGCAGCCACCCGGGGCGGGAGCGGGAGACCCAGTACTTC TRBJ2-5 . TRBD2 TRBV7-2
CASQRGQALQETQYF TGTGCCAGCCAACGAGGGCAGGCTTTACAGGAGACCCAGTACTTC TRBJ2-5 . . TRBV27
CASSLVGGQLISGANVLTF TGTGCCAGCAGCTTGGTAGGGGGACAGTTAATCTCTGGGGCCAACGTCCTGACTTTC TRBJ2-6 . TRBD1 TRBV5-6
CASSYGERRSGRWNEQFF TGTGCCAGCAGTTACGGCGAACGGCGTAGCGGGAGGTGGAATGAGCAGTTCTTC TRBJ2-1 once TRBD2 TRBV6-2/TRBV6-3
CASSINRDSESGANVLTF TGTGCCAGCAGTATAAATCGGGACTCCGAATCTGGGGCCAACGTCCTGACTTTC TRBJ2-6 . . TRBV28
CASLAGTYEQYF TGTGCCAGTTTAGCGGGAACCTACGAGCAGTACTTC TRBJ2-7 . TRBD2 TRBV2
CSARQGTMDEKLFF TGCAGCGCACGACAGGGGACTATGGATGAAAAACTGTTTTTT TRBJ1-4 . TRBD1 TRBV29-1
CASSQGGGLGGYTF TGTGCCAGCAGCCAAGGGGGGGGCCTTGGGGGCTACACCTTC TRBJ1-2 . . TRBV11-2
CASSLVQGVAKNIQYF TGTGCCAGTAGTTTAGTTCAGGGTGTAGCCAAAAACATTCAGTACTTC TRBJ2-4 . . TRBV19
CASSISSGGLSGNTIYF TGTGCCAGTAGTATATCGTCAGGGGGCCTCTCTGGAAACACCATATATTTT TRBJ1-3 . TRBD1 TRBV19
CASSIDTSGIQETQYF TGTGCCAGTAGTATAGACACTAGCGGGATACAAGAGACCCAGTACTTC TRBJ2-5 few TRBD2 TRBV19
CASSPRSLRYGGSYEQYF TGTGCCAGCAGCCCCAGGTCCCTGCGATACGGGGGGTCCTACGAGCAGTACTTC TRBJ2-7 . TRBD2 TRBV11-2